The 17 T cell receptor beta chains below all came from one sample that was sequenced in a study of blood T cell repertoires in COVID-19. Generated by immunoSEQ multiplex PCR, the TCRdb table keeps only in-frame clones and is missing some. Of some 240,000 clones in the sample, roughly 80% are singletons; the top ten hold roughly 12%. Sequencing was performed on peripheral blood. The receptor set was obtained from a woman aged 55-75 years with active or convalescent COVID-19.

The CDR3 DNA reads as TGCGCCAGCAGAAGTCTAGCGGGGATCTACGAGCAGTACTTC. Its protein is CASRSLAGIYEQYF. V gene TRBV5-1 combines with J gene TRBJ2-7; TRBD2 aligns across 9 bases. This CDR3 spans 14 amino acids. Per germline, CDR1 SGHRS and CDR2 YFSETQ. With V trimmed by 5 bases and J by 3 bases, 6 bases remained unmatched.

CDR3 sequence (DNA): TGTGCCAGCAGGACCAGGGGTTTCACTGAAGCTTTCTTT. Protein sequence: CASRTRGFTEAFF. The chain couples TRBV6-5 to TRBJ1-1; possible D gene TRBD1, 6 bases. The CDR3 extends over 13 amino acids. V was shortened by 6 bases and J by 4 bases, with 12 bases between the two germline ends. CDR1 is MNHEY, CDR2 SVGAGI, per germline.

The rearrangement joins TRBV7-9 to TRBJ1-1; a possible D gene is TRBD1 (6 bases). Between the trimmed V and J ends, which lost 3 bases and 7 bases, there was a span of 15 bases. This CDR3 has 14 amino acids. Looked up from germline, CDR1 is SEHNR and CDR2 is FQNEAQ (reference sequence). The chain's CDR3 is CASSFFTGLGEAFF. As DNA, the CDR3 is TGTGCCAGCAGCTTCTTTACAGGGTTGGGTGAAGCTTTCTTT.

CDR3 in DNA: TGTGCCTGGAGTACCCGGGACAAAAATTCACCCCTCCACTTT. This translates into CAWSTRDKNSPLHF. The chain couples TRBV30 to TRBJ1-6, with D maybe TRBD1 (6 bases). V was shortened by 2 bases and J by 7 bases, with 12 bases between the two germline ends. CDR3 length: 14 amino acids. Germline CDR1 reads GTSNPN; CDR2 reads SVGIG (reference sequence).

The gene calls are TRBV2 and TRBJ1-4, with TRBD1 matching 9 bases. V lost 8 bases and J lost 10; bases outside the gene matches: 8. Germline CDR1 is SNHLY and CDR2 is FYNNEI. CDR3 length: 13 amino acids. CDR3 DNA: TGTGCCAGCTTGGGACAGGGATTCGGAAAACTGTTTTTT. Translated: CASLGQGFGKLFF.

V is TRBV3-1 (or the pseudogene TRBV3-2) and J is TRBJ2-1; 9 bases line up with TRBD2. J gave up 2 bases and V 2 bases, and 10 bases lay outside the gene matches. The V gene's germline CDR1 is LGHDT and CDR2 YNNKEL (reference sequence). The CDR3 totals 18 residues. CDR3 in DNA: TGTGCCAGCAGCCAACACCTCGGGCTAGCGGGGCCCTACAATGAGCAGTTCTTC. Translation: CASSQHLGLAGPYNEQFF.

V is TRBV7-2 and J is TRBJ1-1; D uncertain. This CDR3 contains 14 residues. Trimming cost V 0 bases and J 3 bases, with 8 bases left between them. The germline V gene has CDR1 SGHTA and CDR2 FQGNSA. The DNA for the CDR3 is TGTGCCAGCAGCTTAGCCGGGGAACACACTGAAGCTTTCTTT. This encodes CASSLAGEHTEAFF. The variable domain in full, completed from reference TRBV7-2 and TRBJ1-1, reads GAGVSQSPSNKVTEKGKDVELRCDPISGHTALYWYRQSLGQGLEFLIYFQGNSAPDKSGLPSDRFSAERTGGSVSTLTIQRTQQEDSAVYLCASSLAGEHTEAFFGQGTRLTVV.

The V and J genes are TRBV5-1 and TRBJ1-3, with D unresolved. The CDR3 loop spans 14 amino acids. V was trimmed by 1 base and J by 3 bases, leaving 8 bases between them. Germline V gene sequence: CDR1 SGHRS, CDR2 YFSETQ. CDR3 loop: CASSLLGDGNTIYF. The CDR3 DNA is TGCGCCAGCAGCTTGCTAGGTGATGGAAACACCATATATTTT.

The chain uses TRBV27 and TRBJ1-1, with TRBD1 identical over 7 bases. Looked up from germline, CDR1 is MNHEY and CDR2 is SMNVEV (reference sequence). J gave up 4 bases and V 6 bases, and 8 bases lay outside the gene matches. CDR3 length equals 14 residues. The CDR3 here is CASRARDSRTEAFF. Written as DNA, the CDR3 is TGTGCCAGCAGGGCCCGGGACAGCCGCACTGAAGCTTTCTTT.

This clone was seen only once. The J gene is TRBJ2-3, the V gene TRBV28; D possibly corresponds to TRBD1 (7 bases). The germline V gene encodes CDR1 MDHEN and CDR2 SYDVKM. The CDR3 has 20 residues. V gave up 6 bases and J gave up 1 base, with 29 bases separating them. CDR3 DNA sequence: TGTGCCAGCAGCCTCCCCGGGGCAGGGGGGACGGGGAGGCGCACAGATACGCAGTATTTT. This gives the protein CASSLPGAGGTGRRTDTQYF.

V and J are TRBV9 and TRBJ2-1; TRBD1 aligns across 7 bases. J was trimmed by 4 bases and V by 4 bases; bases with no gene match: 5. Germline V lookup: CDR1 SGDLS, CDR2 YYNGEE. The CDR3 has 14 amino acids. This CDR3 reads CASSTGTAYNEQFF. The CDR3 DNA reads as TGTGCCAGCAGCACCGGGACAGCATACAATGAGCAGTTCTTC.

The chain employs TRBV5-4 and TRBJ1-2; TRBD1 is a possible D gene (5 bases). Germline V lookup: CDR1 SGHNT, CDR2 YYREEE (reference sequence). V lost 3 bases, J lost 8 bases, and 20 bases lay in between. The CDR3 is 15 amino acids. As DNA, the CDR3 is TGTGCCAGCAGCTCTCTGCAGGGTCGGAAAATAGGCTACACCTTC. This gives the protein CASSSLQGRKIGYTF.

This chain connects TRBV7-9 to TRBJ1-5, with D maybe TRBD1 (6 bases). In germline, CDR1 is SEHNR, CDR2 FQNEAQ (reference sequence). The ends were cut back, 0 bases at V and 1 base at J, with 10 bases in the middle. The CDR3 sequence is 16 residues long. CDR3 sequence: CASSLAGRGSNQPQHF. CDR3 sequence (DNA): TGTGCCAGCAGCTTAGCGGGGAGGGGGAGCAATCAGCCCCAGCATTTT.

This chain links TRBV11-2 with TRBJ2-1, with 14 positions matching TRBD2. Per germline, CDR1 SGHAT and CDR2 FQNNGV. The ends lost 5 bases at V and 7 bases at J; junction bases unmatched: 10. There are 17 residues in the CDR3. The CDR3 DNA sequence: TGTGCCAGCAGCCCAGGACTAGCGGGGGGCAGAGGGAATGAGCAGTTCTTC. This encodes CASSPGLAGGRGNEQFF.

In this sample, this clone turned up once. The same CDR3 also results from other DNA sequences found in this sample. The CDR3 spells CAWSVADSQPQHF. The DNA of the CDR3 is TGTGCCTGGAGTGTAGCGGATAGTCAGCCCCAGCATTTT. The rearrangement links TRBV30 to TRBJ1-5; D unclear. In germline, CDR1 is GTSNPN, CDR2 SVGIG (reference sequence). V was clipped by 0 bases and J by 6 bases, with 9 bases between them. The CDR3 extends over 13 amino acids.

The V and J genes are TRBV19 and TRBJ2-3; TRBD1 matches at 9 bases. There are 17 residues in the CDR3. Germline CDR1 and CDR2: LNHDA and SQIVND (reference sequence). V dropped 7 bases and J dropped 2; count of bases not matched to a gene: 13. In nucleotides, the CDR3 is TGTGCCAGTACCCTGAACACCGGGACAGGGTACACAGATACGCAGTATTTT. Its protein product is CASTLNTGTGYTDTQYF.

J is TRBJ2-7 and V is TRBV4-1; 7 bases fit TRBD1. After removal of 3 bases from V and 3 bases from J, the junction contained 2 bases not matched to a gene. Germline CDR1 MGHRA, CDR2 YSYEKL. The CDR3 extends over 13 amino acids. The CDR3 DNA sequence: TGCGCCAGCAGCCAGGACAGGTACTACGAGCAGTACTTC. Amino acid sequence: CASSQDRYYEQYF.